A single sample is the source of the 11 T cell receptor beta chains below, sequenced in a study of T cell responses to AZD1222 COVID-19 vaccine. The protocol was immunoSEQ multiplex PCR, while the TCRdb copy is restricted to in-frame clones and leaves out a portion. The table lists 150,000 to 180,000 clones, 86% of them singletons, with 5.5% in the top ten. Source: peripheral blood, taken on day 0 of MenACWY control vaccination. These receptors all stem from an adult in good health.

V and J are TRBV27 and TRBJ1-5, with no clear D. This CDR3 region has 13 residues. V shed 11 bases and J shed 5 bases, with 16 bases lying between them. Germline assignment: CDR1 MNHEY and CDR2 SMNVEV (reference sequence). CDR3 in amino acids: CAVATQRDQPQHF. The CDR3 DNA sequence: TGTGCCGTCGCCACCCAAAGGGATCAGCCCCAGCATTTT.

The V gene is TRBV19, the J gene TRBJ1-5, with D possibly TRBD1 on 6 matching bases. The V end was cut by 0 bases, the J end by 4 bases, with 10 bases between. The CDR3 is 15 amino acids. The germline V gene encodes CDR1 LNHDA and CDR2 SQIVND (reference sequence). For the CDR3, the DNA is TGTGCCAGTAGTATAGACCTCAGGGGTAATCAGCCCCAGCATTTT. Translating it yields CASSIDLRGNQPQHF.

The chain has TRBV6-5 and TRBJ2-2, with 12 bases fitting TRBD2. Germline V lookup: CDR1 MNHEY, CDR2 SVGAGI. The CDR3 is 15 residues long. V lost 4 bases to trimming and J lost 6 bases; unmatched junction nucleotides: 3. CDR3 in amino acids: CASSFRTSGAGELFF. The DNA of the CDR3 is TGTGCCAGCAGTTTTAGGACTAGCGGGGCCGGGGAGCTGTTTTTT.

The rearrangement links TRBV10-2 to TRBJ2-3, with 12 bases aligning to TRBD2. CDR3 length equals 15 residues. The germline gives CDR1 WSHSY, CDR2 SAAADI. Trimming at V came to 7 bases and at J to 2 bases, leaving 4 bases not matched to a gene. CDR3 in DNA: TGCGCCAGCAAAGGACTAGCGGGGACCACAGATACGCAGTATTTT. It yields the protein CASKGLAGTTDTQYF.

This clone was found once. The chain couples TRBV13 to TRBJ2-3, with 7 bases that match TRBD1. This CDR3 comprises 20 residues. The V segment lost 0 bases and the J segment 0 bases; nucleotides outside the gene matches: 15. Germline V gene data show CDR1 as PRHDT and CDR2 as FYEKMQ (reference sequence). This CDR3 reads CASSLGKGQDNTPSTDTQYF. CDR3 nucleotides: TGTGCCAGCAGCTTAGGGAAAGGACAGGACAATACCCCTAGCACAGATACGCAGTATTTT.

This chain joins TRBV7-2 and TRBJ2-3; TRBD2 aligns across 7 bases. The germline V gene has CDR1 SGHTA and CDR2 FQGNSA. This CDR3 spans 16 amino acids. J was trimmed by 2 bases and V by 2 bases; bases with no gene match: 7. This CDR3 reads CASSLPPGLTTDTQYF. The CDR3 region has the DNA TGTGCCAGCAGCTTACCCCCGGGACTAACCACAGATACGCAGTATTTT.

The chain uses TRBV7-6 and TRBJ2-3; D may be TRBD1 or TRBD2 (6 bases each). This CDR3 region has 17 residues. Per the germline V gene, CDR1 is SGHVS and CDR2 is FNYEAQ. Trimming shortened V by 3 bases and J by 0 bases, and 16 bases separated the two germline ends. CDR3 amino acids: CASSFIDWGASTDTQYF. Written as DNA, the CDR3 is TGTGCCAGCAGCTTTATTGACTGGGGGGCTAGCACAGATACGCAGTATTTT.

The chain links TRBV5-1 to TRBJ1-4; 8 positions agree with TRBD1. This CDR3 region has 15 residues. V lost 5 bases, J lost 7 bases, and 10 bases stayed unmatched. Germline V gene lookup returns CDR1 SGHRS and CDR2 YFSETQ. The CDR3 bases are TGCGCCAGCAGTTCGGGACAGGCGTTCAGTGAAAAACTGTTTTTT. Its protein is CASSSGQAFSEKLFF.

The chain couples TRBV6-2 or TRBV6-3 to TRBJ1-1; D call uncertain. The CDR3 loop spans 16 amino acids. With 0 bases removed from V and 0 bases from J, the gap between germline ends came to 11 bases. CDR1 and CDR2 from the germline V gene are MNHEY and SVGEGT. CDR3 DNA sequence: TGTGCCAGCAGTTACTCCTTGGGCAGCATGAACACTGAAGCTTTCTTT. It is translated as CASSYSLGSMNTEAFF.

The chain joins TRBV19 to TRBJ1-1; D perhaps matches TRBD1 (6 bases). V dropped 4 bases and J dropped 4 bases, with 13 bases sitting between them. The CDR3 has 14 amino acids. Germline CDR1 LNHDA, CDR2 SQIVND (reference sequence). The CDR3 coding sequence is TGTGCCAGTAGTAGTGGGGGGGGCGCCACTGAAGCTTTCTTT. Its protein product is CASSSGGGATEAFF.

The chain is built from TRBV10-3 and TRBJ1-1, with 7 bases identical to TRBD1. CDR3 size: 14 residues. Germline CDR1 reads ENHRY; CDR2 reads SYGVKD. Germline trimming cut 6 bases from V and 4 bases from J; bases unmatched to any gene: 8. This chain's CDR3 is CAIRRDSVVTEAFF. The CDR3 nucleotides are TGTGCCATCAGGAGGGACAGTGTGGTCACTGAAGCTTTCTTT.